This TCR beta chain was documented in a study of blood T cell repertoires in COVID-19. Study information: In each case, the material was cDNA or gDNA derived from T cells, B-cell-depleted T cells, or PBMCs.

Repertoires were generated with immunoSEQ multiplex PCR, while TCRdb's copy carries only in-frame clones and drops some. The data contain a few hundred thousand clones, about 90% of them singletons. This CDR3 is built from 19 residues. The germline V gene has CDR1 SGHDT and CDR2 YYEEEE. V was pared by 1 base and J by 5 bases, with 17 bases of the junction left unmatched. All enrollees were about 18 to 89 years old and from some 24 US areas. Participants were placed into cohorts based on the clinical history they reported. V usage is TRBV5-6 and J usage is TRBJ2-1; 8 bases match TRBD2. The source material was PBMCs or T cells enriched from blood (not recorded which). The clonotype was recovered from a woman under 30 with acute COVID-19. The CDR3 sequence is CASSLLSTSAGGVHNEQFF. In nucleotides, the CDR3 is TGTGCCAGCAGCTTGTTGTCTACTTCGGCGGGAGGAGTCCACAATGAGCAGTTCTTC.